This T cell receptor beta chain was identified in a study of T cell responses to AZD1222 COVID-19 vaccine. General study results and limits: Nearly half of unique spike-specific TCRs reportedly avoided B.1.351 and B.1.1.7 mutated regions. Following two doses of AZD1222, Spike-specific TCR breadth and depth rose. White British donors predominated, females outnumbered males, and clonal diversity was possibly underestimated. Baseline seropositivity characterized only 5 or 6 AZD1222 recipients.

Germline-derived CDR1 and CDR2 are LNHDA and SQIVND (reference sequence). CDR3 size: 14 residues. Trimming at V came to 8 bases and at J to 4 bases, leaving 6 bases not matched to a gene. Using immunoSEQ multiplex PCR, the repertoire was profiled, and TCRdb retains in-frame clones only, with some absent. The data contain some 180,000 clones, more than 80% of them singletons. Of note for this clone: As yet, its antigen is unknown.

This chain links TRBV19 with TRBJ1-5; 9 positions agree with TRBD1. The receptor's source is an adult who received the MenACWY meningococcal vaccine as a control. Sample: peripheral blood, taken 28 days after the second dose of the MenACWY control vaccine. CDR3 DNA sequence: TGTGCCAGTGCGGGACAGGGAGAAAATCAGCCCCAGCATTTT. Translating gives CASAGQGENQPQHF.